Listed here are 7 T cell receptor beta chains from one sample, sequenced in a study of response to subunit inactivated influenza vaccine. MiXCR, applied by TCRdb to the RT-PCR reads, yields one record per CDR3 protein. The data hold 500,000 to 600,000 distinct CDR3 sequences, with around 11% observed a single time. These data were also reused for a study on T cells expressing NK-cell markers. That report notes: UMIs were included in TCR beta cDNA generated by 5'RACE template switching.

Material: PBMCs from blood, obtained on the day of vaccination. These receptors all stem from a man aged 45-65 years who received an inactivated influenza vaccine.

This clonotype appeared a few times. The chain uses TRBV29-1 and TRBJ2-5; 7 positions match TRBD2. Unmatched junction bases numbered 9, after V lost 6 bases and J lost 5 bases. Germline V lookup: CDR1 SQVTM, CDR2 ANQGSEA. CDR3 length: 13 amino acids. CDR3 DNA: TGCAGCGTCATGGGGGGAGGGCTGGAGACCCAGTACTTC. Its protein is CSVMGGGLETQYF.

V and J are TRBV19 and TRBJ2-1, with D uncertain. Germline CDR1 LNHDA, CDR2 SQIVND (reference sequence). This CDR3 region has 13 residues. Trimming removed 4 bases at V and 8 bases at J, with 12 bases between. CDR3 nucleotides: TGTGCCAGTAGTACAGGAACCGTGGATGAGCAGTTCTTC. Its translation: CASSTGTVDEQFF.

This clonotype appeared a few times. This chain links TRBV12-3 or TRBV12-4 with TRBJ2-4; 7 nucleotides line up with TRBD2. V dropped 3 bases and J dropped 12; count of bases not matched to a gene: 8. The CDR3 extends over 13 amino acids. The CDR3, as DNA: TGTGCCAGCAGTTTGGGGAGGGGCCTCAGTCAGTACTTC. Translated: CASSLGRGLSQYF.

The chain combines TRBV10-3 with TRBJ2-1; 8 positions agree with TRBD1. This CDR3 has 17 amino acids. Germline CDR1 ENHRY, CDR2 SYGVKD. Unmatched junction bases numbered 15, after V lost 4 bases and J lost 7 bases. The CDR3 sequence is CAISGGKWGDRGNEQFF. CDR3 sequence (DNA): TGTGCCATCAGTGGGGGAAAGTGGGGAGACAGGGGAAATGAGCAGTTCTTC.

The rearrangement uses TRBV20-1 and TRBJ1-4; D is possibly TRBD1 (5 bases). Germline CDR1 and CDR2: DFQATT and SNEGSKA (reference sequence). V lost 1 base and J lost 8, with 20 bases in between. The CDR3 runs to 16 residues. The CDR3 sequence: CSARVREVREGEKLFF. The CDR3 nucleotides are TGCAGTGCTAGAGTCCGGGAGGTCAGGGAAGGCGAAAAACTGTTTTTT.

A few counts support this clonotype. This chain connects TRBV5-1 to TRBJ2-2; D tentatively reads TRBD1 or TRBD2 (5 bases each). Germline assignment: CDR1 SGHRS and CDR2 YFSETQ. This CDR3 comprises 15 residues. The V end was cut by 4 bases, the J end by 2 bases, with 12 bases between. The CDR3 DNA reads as TGCGCCAGCAGCCGCTGGGACCGCAACACCGGGGAGCTGTTTTTT. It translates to CASSRWDRNTGELFF. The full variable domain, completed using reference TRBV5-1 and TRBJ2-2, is KAGVTQTPRYLIKTRGQQVTLSCSPISGHRSVSWYQQTPGQGLQFLFEYFSETQRNKGNFPGRFSGRQFSNSRSEMNVSTLELGDSALYLCASSRWDRNTGELFFGEGSRLTVL.

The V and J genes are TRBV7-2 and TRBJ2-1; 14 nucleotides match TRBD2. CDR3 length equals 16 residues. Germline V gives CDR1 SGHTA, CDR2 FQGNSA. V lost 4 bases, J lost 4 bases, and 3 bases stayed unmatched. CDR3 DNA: TGTGCCAGCAGCTCGTGGACTAGCGGGAGGTACAATGAGCAGTTCTTC. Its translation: CASSSWTSGRYNEQFF.